The following is a T cell receptor beta chain sequence with its context. This entry is derived from a study of cytomegalovirus exposure and HLA in healthy donors. PCR involved 60 Vbeta and 13 Jbeta primers. Produced via immunoSEQ multiplex PCR; TCRdb's table is partial and in-frame only. The repertoire table contains fewer than 150,000 clones. The germline V gene has CDR1 SGHAT and CDR2 FQDESV (reference sequence). V was cut by 4 bases and J by 2 bases, with 12 bases left in between. This CDR3 is 14 amino acids long. Sequencing was carried out using PBMCs. The chain is built from TRBV11-1 and TRBJ2-7; the D gene is possibly TRBD2 (7 bases). This receptor was obtained from a middle-aged man in good health and CMV-seronegative. The CDR3 here is CASSSRGATYEQYF. The CDR3 nucleotides read TGTGCCAGCAGCTCCCGGGGGGCCACCTACGAGCAGTACTTC.